The rows below give T cell receptor beta chains drawn from one sample of a study of blood T cell repertoires in COVID-19. TCRdb keeps only in-frame clones here, not all; method: immunoSEQ multiplex PCR. The repertoire holds roughly 400,000 clones, with approximately 93% as singletons. Sequencing input: PBMCs or T cells enriched from blood (not recorded which). The receptors come from a woman between 35 and 50 years old who had been exposed to COVID-19. Each CDR3 is given with its conserved first and last residue. A D gene is named only where the DNA matches it firmly. Clone size is stated in some rows and not others, as once, few, many or a class when expanded.

d_call: TRBD1
clone_size: NA
j_call: TRBJ1-2
v_call: TRBV7-2
cdr3_aa: CASSSVTGVAYGYTF
cdr3_nt: TGTGCCAGCAGCTCAGTGACAGGGGTCGCGTATGGCTACACCTTC

d_call: NA
clone_size: NA
j_call: TRBJ1-2
v_call: TRBV9
cdr3_aa: CASSPNSGLHNF
cdr3_nt: TGTGCCAGCAGCCCAAACTCGGGACTCCATAACTTC

d_call: NA
clone_size: once
j_call: TRBJ1-1
v_call: TRBV30
cdr3_aa: CAWSPGLSNTEAFF
cdr3_nt: TGTGCCTGGAGTCCAGGGTTATCGAACACTGAAGCTTTCTTT

d_call: TRBD2
clone_size: NA
j_call: TRBJ2-5
v_call: TRBV5-4
cdr3_aa: CASTEGLAGNQETQYF
cdr3_nt: TGTGCCAGCACCGAGGGACTAGCGGGGAATCAAGAGACCCAGTACTTC

d_call: TRBD1
clone_size: NA
j_call: TRBJ1-5
v_call: TRBV5-1
cdr3_aa: CASSRGTGQPNQPQHF
cdr3_nt: TGCGCCAGCAGCCGGGGGACAGGGCAGCCAAATCAGCCCCAGCATTTT

d_call: NA
clone_size: NA
j_call: TRBJ2-3
v_call: TRBV29-1
cdr3_aa: CSVGKNPVTDTQYF
cdr3_nt: TGCAGCGTTGGTAAGAATCCGGTCACAGATACGCAGTATTTT

d_call: TRBD1
clone_size: NA
j_call: TRBJ1-1
v_call: TRBV29-1
cdr3_aa: CSVRTGAGTEAFF
cdr3_nt: TGCAGCGTTAGGACAGGAGCGGGCACTGAAGCTTTCTTT

d_call: NA
clone_size: NA
j_call: TRBJ1-5
v_call: TRBV9
cdr3_aa: CASSVDGGSNQPQHF
cdr3_nt: TGTGCCAGCAGCGTAGACGGGGGTAGCAATCAGCCCCAGCATTTT

d_call: NA
clone_size: NA
j_call: TRBJ2-7
v_call: TRBV2
cdr3_aa: CASRADKGGGQYF
cdr3_nt: TGTGCCAGCAGAGCCGACAAGGGTGGAGGACAGTACTTC

d_call: TRBD2
clone_size: NA
j_call: TRBJ2-2
v_call: TRBV7-9
cdr3_aa: CASSFGAGATGELFF
cdr3_nt: TGTGCCAGCAGCTTTGGCGCGGGAGCCACCGGGGAGCTGTTTTTT

d_call: TRBD1
clone_size: NA
j_call: TRBJ1-2
v_call: TRBV9
cdr3_aa: CASSAEPRTGRSNYGYTF
cdr3_nt: TGTGCCAGCAGCGCAGAGCCTCGGACAGGGAGGTCCAACTATGGCTACACCTTC

d_call: TRBD2
clone_size: NA
j_call: TRBJ2-5
v_call: TRBV27
cdr3_aa: CASSLTVGGETQYF
cdr3_nt: TGTGCCAGCAGTTTGACGGTGGGGGGGGAGACCCAGTACTTC

d_call: NA
clone_size: NA
j_call: TRBJ1-3
v_call: TRBV27
cdr3_aa: CASSFASSGNTIYF
cdr3_nt: TGTGCCAGCAGTTTCGCGAGCTCTGGAAACACCATATATTTT

d_call: NA
clone_size: NA
j_call: TRBJ1-2
v_call: TRBV2
cdr3_aa: CASVDSPGGYGYTF
cdr3_nt: TGTGCCAGCGTAGACTCGCCGGGGGGCTATGGCTACACCTTC

d_call: NA
clone_size: once
j_call: TRBJ1-3
v_call: TRBV29-1
cdr3_aa: CSVGLGNTIYF
cdr3_nt: TGCAGCGTTGGTCTCGGAAACACCATATATTTT

d_call: TRBD1
clone_size: NA
j_call: TRBJ1-1
v_call: TRBV5-1
cdr3_aa: CASSASVDRGNTEAFF
cdr3_nt: TGCGCCAGCAGCGCGAGTGTGGACAGGGGGAACACTGAAGCTTTCTTT

d_call: NA
clone_size: NA
j_call: TRBJ2-3
v_call: TRBV24-1
cdr3_aa: CATSDARGSTDTQYF
cdr3_nt: TGTGCCACCAGTGATGCCAGGGGTAGCACAGATACGCAGTATTTT

d_call: TRBD2
clone_size: NA
j_call: TRBJ2-7
v_call: TRBV5-1
cdr3_aa: CASSVDTSARSYEQYF
cdr3_nt: TGCGCCAGCAGCGTAGATACTAGCGCCCGCTCCTACGAGCAGTACTTC

d_call: TRBD1
clone_size: NA
j_call: TRBJ1-2
v_call: TRBV5-4
cdr3_aa: CASRPITGVGYTF
cdr3_nt: TGTGCCAGCAGACCGATCACAGGGGTGGGCTACACCTTC

d_call: NA
clone_size: NA
j_call: TRBJ2-3
v_call: TRBV6-2/TRBV6-3
cdr3_aa: CASSVFPLPNTDTQYF
cdr3_nt: TGTGCCAGCAGTGTTTTTCCACTCCCGAACACAGATACGCAGTATTTT

d_call: TRBD1
clone_size: NA
j_call: TRBJ2-1
v_call: TRBV5-1
cdr3_aa: CASSLFGTGSSYNEQFF
cdr3_nt: TGCGCCAGCAGCTTGTTTGGGACAGGGAGCTCCTACAATGAGCAGTTCTTC

d_call: NA
clone_size: NA
j_call: TRBJ1-4
v_call: TRBV7-9
cdr3_aa: CASSLDGRSANEKLFF
cdr3_nt: TGTGCCAGCAGCTTAGATGGCAGGTCAGCTAATGAAAAACTGTTTTTT

d_call: NA
clone_size: NA
j_call: TRBJ1-3
v_call: TRBV4-1
cdr3_aa: CASSQELFTGGSGNTIYF
cdr3_nt: TGCGCCAGCAGCCAAGAATTGTTCACGGGGGGCTCTGGAAACACCATATATTTT

d_call: NA
clone_size: NA
j_call: TRBJ2-7
v_call: TRBV10-3
cdr3_aa: CAISTGHEQYF
cdr3_nt: TGTGCCATCAGTACAGGGCACGAGCAGTACTTC

d_call: TRBD2
clone_size: NA
j_call: TRBJ2-2
v_call: TRBV6-2/TRBV6-3
cdr3_aa: CASNPMASGNAGELFF
cdr3_nt: TGTGCCAGCAACCCTATGGCTAGCGGTAATGCCGGGGAGCTGTTTTTT

d_call: TRBD1
clone_size: NA
j_call: TRBJ2-6
v_call: TRBV29-1
cdr3_aa: CSVRPGQGNSGANVLTF
cdr3_nt: TGCAGCGTGCGACCGGGACAGGGGAACTCTGGGGCCAACGTCCTGACTTTC

d_call: TRBD2
clone_size: few
j_call: TRBJ2-1
v_call: TRBV6-5
cdr3_aa: CASSRSGGLGEQFF
cdr3_nt: TGTGCCAGCAGTCGAAGCGGGGGCTTGGGGGAGCAGTTCTTC

d_call: NA
clone_size: NA
j_call: TRBJ1-1
v_call: TRBV25-1
cdr3_aa: CASSDPIGRNTEAFF
cdr3_nt: TGTGCCAGCAGTGACCCAATTGGGAGGAACACTGAAGCTTTCTTT

d_call: NA
clone_size: NA
j_call: TRBJ2-1
v_call: TRBV18
cdr3_aa: CASSPALGGTEQFF
cdr3_nt: TGTGCCAGCTCACCAGCCCTGGGGGGTACTGAGCAGTTCTTC

d_call: NA
clone_size: NA
j_call: TRBJ2-1
v_call: TRBV9
cdr3_aa: CASSVGAINEQFF
cdr3_nt: TGTGCCAGCAGCGTAGGGGCTATCAATGAGCAGTTCTTC

d_call: NA
clone_size: NA
j_call: TRBJ2-3
v_call: TRBV6-5
cdr3_aa: CASGSGLDTQYF
cdr3_nt: TGTGCCAGCGGGAGCGGGCTGGATACGCAGTATTTT

d_call: NA
clone_size: NA
j_call: TRBJ1-4
v_call: TRBV19
cdr3_aa: CASSYKTGEKLFF
cdr3_nt: TGTGCCAGTAGCTATAAGACAGGAGAAAAACTGTTTTTT

d_call: NA
clone_size: NA
j_call: TRBJ1-4
v_call: TRBV11-2
cdr3_aa: CACSSGGRVNEKLFF
cdr3_nt: TGTGCCTGTTCCTCCGGGGGTCGGGTTAATGAAAAACTGTTTTTT

d_call: NA
clone_size: few
j_call: TRBJ1-5
v_call: TRBV19
cdr3_aa: CASSLEQVQPQHF
cdr3_nt: TGTGCCAGTAGTCTAGAACAGGTTCAGCCCCAGCATTTT

d_call: NA
clone_size: NA
j_call: TRBJ1-2
v_call: TRBV7-2
cdr3_aa: CASSDPGFGYTF
cdr3_nt: TGTGCCAGCAGCGATCCAGGGTTTGGCTACACCTTC

d_call: NA
clone_size: NA
j_call: TRBJ2-5
v_call: TRBV7-9
cdr3_aa: CASSPPPRQIQETQYF
cdr3_nt: TGTGCCAGCAGCCCACCCCCTAGACAGATACAAGAGACCCAGTACTTC

d_call: NA
clone_size: NA
j_call: TRBJ1-2
v_call: TRBV6-6
cdr3_aa: CASSLGLSRRAYGYTF
cdr3_nt: TGTGCCAGCAGTCTCGGACTATCCCGGAGAGCTTATGGCTACACCTTC

d_call: TRBD2
clone_size: NA
j_call: TRBJ2-1
v_call: TRBV24-1
cdr3_aa: CATRGTSGRYNEQFF
cdr3_nt: TGTGCCACCAGGGGGACTAGCGGGAGGTACAATGAGCAGTTCTTC

d_call: TRBD1
clone_size: NA
j_call: TRBJ2-2
v_call: TRBV3-1/TRBV3-2
cdr3_aa: CASGTGGLSGNTGELFF
cdr3_nt: TGTGCCAGCGGGACAGGGGGCCTTTCTGGGAACACCGGGGAGCTGTTTTTT

d_call: NA
clone_size: NA
j_call: TRBJ1-2
v_call: TRBV5-1
cdr3_aa: CASSSLRGVNYGYTF
cdr3_nt: TGCGCCAGCAGCTCTCTCCGAGGCGTCAACTATGGCTACACCTTC

d_call: NA
clone_size: NA
j_call: TRBJ1-1
v_call: TRBV15
cdr3_aa: CATSRDPLTVNTEAFF
cdr3_nt: TGTGCCACCAGCAGAGATCCCCTGACAGTTAACACTGAAGCTTTCTTT

d_call: NA
clone_size: NA
j_call: TRBJ2-1
v_call: TRBV9
cdr3_aa: CASSAGGSLYNEQFF
cdr3_nt: TGTGCCAGCAGCGCAGGGGGGTCCCTCTACAATGAGCAGTTCTTC

d_call: NA
clone_size: NA
j_call: TRBJ2-3
v_call: TRBV6-5
cdr3_aa: CASSYFGGTSTDTQYF
cdr3_nt: TGTGCCAGCAGTTACTTCGGCGGGACGAGCACAGATACGCAGTATTTT

d_call: NA
clone_size: NA
j_call: TRBJ2-1
v_call: TRBV7-9
cdr3_aa: CASRRNYRDNEGEQFF
cdr3_nt: TGTGCCAGCAGGAGGAACTACAGGGACAATGAAGGGGAGCAGTTCTTC

d_call: TRBD2
clone_size: NA
j_call: TRBJ2-3
v_call: TRBV3-1/TRBV3-2
cdr3_aa: CASSPQRSGGVGDTQYF
cdr3_nt: TGTGCCAGCAGCCCACAACGGAGCGGGGGGGTGGGAGATACGCAGTATTTT

d_call: NA
clone_size: NA
j_call: TRBJ1-1
v_call: TRBV27
cdr3_aa: CASSSPQGFEAFF
cdr3_nt: TGTGCCAGCAGTTCTCCGCAGGGGTTTGAAGCTTTCTTT

d_call: TRBD2
clone_size: NA
j_call: TRBJ2-7
v_call: TRBV12-3/TRBV12-4
cdr3_aa: CASSKLAPREQYF
cdr3_nt: TGTGCCAGCAGTAAACTAGCGCCGCGCGAGCAGTACTTC

d_call: NA
clone_size: NA
j_call: TRBJ1-3
v_call: TRBV2
cdr3_aa: CASSEARGRTSSGNTIYF
cdr3_nt: TGTGCCAGCAGTGAAGCGCGGGGACGGACCAGCTCTGGAAACACCATATATTTT

d_call: NA
clone_size: NA
j_call: TRBJ2-2
v_call: TRBV18
cdr3_aa: CASSPQGGVPNTGELFF
cdr3_nt: TGTGCCAGCTCACCACAAGGCGGGGTCCCGAACACCGGGGAGCTGTTTTTT

d_call: TRBD2
clone_size: NA
j_call: TRBJ2-1
v_call: TRBV29-1
cdr3_aa: CSVDGGRPGREQFF
cdr3_nt: TGCAGCGTTGACGGCGGGAGGCCAGGGCGGGAGCAGTTCTTC

d_call: TRBD1
clone_size: NA
j_call: TRBJ1-2
v_call: TRBV30
cdr3_aa: CAWTRGVFGYTF
cdr3_nt: TGTGCCTGGACCAGGGGGGTGTTTGGCTACACCTTC